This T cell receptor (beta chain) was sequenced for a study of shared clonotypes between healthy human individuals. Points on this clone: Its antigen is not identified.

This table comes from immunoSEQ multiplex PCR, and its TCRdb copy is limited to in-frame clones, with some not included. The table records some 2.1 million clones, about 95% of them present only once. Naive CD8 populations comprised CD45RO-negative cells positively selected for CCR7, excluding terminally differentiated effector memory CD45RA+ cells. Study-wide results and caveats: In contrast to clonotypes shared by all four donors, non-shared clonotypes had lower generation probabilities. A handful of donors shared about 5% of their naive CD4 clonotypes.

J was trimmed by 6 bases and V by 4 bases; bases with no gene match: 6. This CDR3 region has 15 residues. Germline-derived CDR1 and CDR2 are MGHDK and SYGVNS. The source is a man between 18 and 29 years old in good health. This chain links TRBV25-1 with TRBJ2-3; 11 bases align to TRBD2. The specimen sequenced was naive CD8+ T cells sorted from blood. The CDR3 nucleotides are TGTGCCAGCAGTGGACTAGCGGGGCTTTTCGATACGCAGTATTTT. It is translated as CASSGLAGLFDTQYF.